The sequence of this T cell receptor beta chain was determined in a study of T cell responses to AZD1222 COVID-19 vaccine. About the research overall: Second doses that came at about 4 or about 12 weeks were put together.

V was clipped by 4 bases and J by 2 bases, with 10 bases between them. This CDR3 is built from 13 residues. Germline V lookup: CDR1 SGHRS, CDR2 YFSETQ. Profiling relied on immunoSEQ multiplex PCR, and the TCRdb table lists in-frame clones only, not all of them. This table has 95,000 to 120,000 clones, 86% appearing once. This clone turned up a few times. This specimen includes other DNA sequences encoding the same CDR3. This chain links TRBV5-1 with TRBJ2-7, with D maybe TRBD2 (7 bases). This receptor was obtained from an adult in good health. The sample was peripheral blood, taken on day 0 of AZD1222 vaccination. The CDR3 is CASSRGGTYEQYF. The DNA for the CDR3 is TGCGCCAGCAGCAGGGGGGGAACCTACGAGCAGTACTTC.